These T cell receptor beta chains were read from a single sample in a study of blood T cell repertoires in COVID-19. Measured with immunoSEQ multiplex PCR; TCRdb has only the in-frame clones, and not every one. The sample consists of around 200,000 clones, around 87% of them appearing once. The sequencing input was peripheral blood. Receptors originate from a man aged 35-49 years with active or convalescent COVID-19. The CDR3 runs from the conserved cysteine through the conserved F or W. D genes are given only for firm matches. Clone sizes are given selectively: once, few, many, or a class where the clone is expanded.

V gene: TRBV19
CDR3 length: 15
clone size: .
J gene: TRBJ2-5
D gene: TRBD1
CDR3 DNA: TGTGCCAGTAGTTTACAGGGGGTCCAAGGAGAGACCCAGTACTTC
CDR3 protein: CASSLQGVQGETQYF

V gene: TRBV4-1
CDR3 length: 15
clone size: .
J gene: TRBJ2-3
D gene: TRBD2
CDR3 DNA: TGCGCCAGCAGCCGAGCGGGGGGGCTCACAGATACGCAGTATTTT
CDR3 protein: CASSRAGGLTDTQYF

V gene: TRBV2
CDR3 length: 16
clone size: .
J gene: TRBJ1-4
D gene: TRBD1
CDR3 DNA: TGTGCCAGCAGGAACCCGGGCCCGGACAGGGGGGAAAAACTGTTTTTT
CDR3 protein: CASRNPGPDRGEKLFF

V gene: TRBV4-2
CDR3 length: 15
clone size: .
J gene: TRBJ1-2
D gene: .
CDR3 DNA: TGTGCCAGCAGTCACCGCGGGGGGGGCGACTATGGCTACACCTTC
CDR3 protein: CASSHRGGGDYGYTF

V gene: TRBV6-6
CDR3 length: 15
clone size: .
J gene: TRBJ2-7
D gene: .
CDR3 DNA: TGTGCCAGCAGTTTCCAGGGGATGGGCTCCTACGAGCAGTACTTC
CDR3 protein: CASSFQGMGSYEQYF

V gene: TRBV7-3
CDR3 length: 15
clone size: .
J gene: TRBJ1-1
D gene: TRBD1
CDR3 DNA: TGTGCCAGCAGCCCCGGCGGTACAGGGGACACTGAAGCTTTCTTT
CDR3 protein: CASSPGGTGDTEAFF

V gene: TRBV20-1
CDR3 length: 16
clone size: .
J gene: TRBJ1-1
D gene: .
CDR3 DNA: TGCAGTGCTAGTCGGCTAGAGGTTACAGGCTACACTGAAGCTTTCTTT
CDR3 protein: CSASRLEVTGYTEAFF

V gene: TRBV19
CDR3 length: 14
clone size: .
J gene: TRBJ2-5
D gene: TRBD1
CDR3 DNA: TGTGCCAGTAGTATTACAGGGGAAGGAGAGACCCAGTACTTC
CDR3 protein: CASSITGEGETQYF

V gene: TRBV27
CDR3 length: 15
clone size: .
J gene: TRBJ1-6
D gene: TRBD1
CDR3 DNA: TGTGCCAGCAGTTTCGGGCAGGGGGTAGGATCACCCCTCCACTTT
CDR3 protein: CASSFGQGVGSPLHF

V gene: TRBV19
CDR3 length: 16
clone size: few
J gene: TRBJ1-2
D gene: TRBD1
CDR3 DNA: TGTGCCAGTAGGTTTAGGGACAGGGGATTTAACTATGGCTACACCTTC
CDR3 protein: CASRFRDRGFNYGYTF

V gene: TRBV5-1
CDR3 length: 14
clone size: .
J gene: TRBJ1-6
D gene: .
CDR3 DNA: TGCGCCAGCAGCTTGGGGGGCAGTAATTCACCCCTCCACTTT
CDR3 protein: CASSLGGSNSPLHF

V gene: TRBV9
CDR3 length: 14
clone size: .
J gene: TRBJ1-4
D gene: TRBD1
CDR3 DNA: TGTGCCAGCAGCGCAGGGACAGGGGAAGAAAAACTGTTTTTT
CDR3 protein: CASSAGTGEEKLFF

V gene: TRBV7-2
CDR3 length: 17
clone size: .
J gene: TRBJ1-6
D gene: TRBD1
CDR3 DNA: TGTGCCAGCAGCCCGTCTAGGGGGCTATCCTATAATTCACCCCTCCACTTT
CDR3 protein: CASSPSRGLSYNSPLHF

V gene: TRBV7-9
CDR3 length: 14
clone size: .
J gene: TRBJ2-5
D gene: TRBD2
CDR3 DNA: TGTGCCAGCAGCTTACTAGCGGGGAGAGAGACCCAGTACTTC
CDR3 protein: CASSLLAGRETQYF

V gene: TRBV5-4
CDR3 length: 16
clone size: .
J gene: TRBJ1-4
D gene: TRBD1
CDR3 DNA: TGTGCCAGCAGCACTTGGGACAGAGCAACTAATGAAAAACTGTTTTTT
CDR3 protein: CASSTWDRATNEKLFF

V gene: TRBV30
CDR3 length: 13
clone size: .
J gene: TRBJ1-5
D gene: .
CDR3 DNA: TGTGCCTGGAGTGGGGGGGTAATTCAGCCCCAGCATTTT
CDR3 protein: CAWSGGVIQPQHF

V gene: TRBV4-2
CDR3 length: 13
clone size: once
J gene: TRBJ1-1
D gene: .
CDR3 DNA: TGTGCCAGCAGCCAAGTTCCCCGACCAGGGGCTTTCTTT
CDR3 protein: CASSQVPRPGAFF

V gene: TRBV5-1
CDR3 length: 15
clone size: .
J gene: TRBJ1-1
D gene: TRBD1
CDR3 DNA: TGCGCCAGCAGCTGGGGGACAGGGGGCAACACTGAAGCTTTCTTT
CDR3 protein: CASSWGTGGNTEAFF

V gene: TRBV6-5
CDR3 length: 14
clone size: .
J gene: TRBJ1-1
D gene: .
CDR3 DNA: TGTGCCAGCAGTCTCCGGGGGATGAACACTGAAGCTTTCTTT
CDR3 protein: CASSLRGMNTEAFF

V gene: TRBV19
CDR3 length: 15
clone size: once
J gene: TRBJ1-5
D gene: .
CDR3 DNA: TGTGCCAGTAGTCCCCGGACAGAACCCAATCAGCCCCAGCATTTT
CDR3 protein: CASSPRTEPNQPQHF

V gene: TRBV28
CDR3 length: 14
clone size: .
J gene: TRBJ1-4
D gene: TRBD1
CDR3 DNA: TGTGCCAGCAGACTGGGACAGATTAATGAAAAACTGTTTTTT
CDR3 protein: CASRLGQINEKLFF

V gene: TRBV19
CDR3 length: 17
clone size: .
J gene: TRBJ1-5
D gene: TRBD1
CDR3 DNA: TGTGCCAGTAGCCGTTTGGGGACAGGGCGTAGCAATCAGCCCCAGCATTTT
CDR3 protein: CASSRLGTGRSNQPQHF

V gene: TRBV18
CDR3 length: 17
clone size: once
J gene: TRBJ2-1
D gene: TRBD1
CDR3 DNA: TGTGCCAGCTCACCATCCGCCGACAGGGGGCTCGGCGATGAGCAGTTCTTC
CDR3 protein: CASSPSADRGLGDEQFF

V gene: TRBV7-7
CDR3 length: 13
clone size: .
J gene: TRBJ1-4
D gene: .
CDR3 DNA: TGTGCTAGCAGCCGACAGGCTAATGAAAAACTGTTTTTT
CDR3 protein: CASSRQANEKLFF

V gene: TRBV5-1
CDR3 length: 14
clone size: .
J gene: TRBJ1-1
D gene: .
CDR3 DNA: TGCGCCAGCAGTTTGACCCCCTCCAGCACTGAAGCTTTCTTT
CDR3 protein: CASSLTPSSTEAFF

V gene: TRBV5-1
CDR3 length: 15
clone size: .
J gene: TRBJ1-4
D gene: TRBD1
CDR3 DNA: TGCGCCAGTCGGGACAGCCCTTCTGCTAATGAAAAACTGTTTTTT
CDR3 protein: CASRDSPSANEKLFF

V gene: TRBV7-2
CDR3 length: 13
clone size: .
J gene: TRBJ1-1
D gene: .
CDR3 DNA: TGTGCCAGCAGCCCCGGACCGGGAACTGAAGCTTTCTTT
CDR3 protein: CASSPGPGTEAFF